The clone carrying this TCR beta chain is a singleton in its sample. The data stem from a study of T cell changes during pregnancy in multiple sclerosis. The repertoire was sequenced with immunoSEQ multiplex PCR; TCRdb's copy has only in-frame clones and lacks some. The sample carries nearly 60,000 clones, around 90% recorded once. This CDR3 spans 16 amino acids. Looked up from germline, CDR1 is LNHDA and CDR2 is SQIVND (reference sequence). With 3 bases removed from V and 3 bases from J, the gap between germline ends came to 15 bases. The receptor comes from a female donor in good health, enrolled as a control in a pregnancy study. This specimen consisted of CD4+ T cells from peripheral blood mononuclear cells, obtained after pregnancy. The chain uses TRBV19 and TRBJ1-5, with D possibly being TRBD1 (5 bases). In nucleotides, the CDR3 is TGTGCCAGTAGTATTTCACGGACACTCTTCAATCAGCCCCAGCATTTT. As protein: CASSISRTLFNQPQHF.